This is a list of T cell receptor beta chains from one sample in a study of OX40 agonist ivuxolimab in advanced cancers. The data were produced by immunoSEQ multiplex PCR, yet TCRdb's version contains in-frame clones alone and is incomplete. The table includes about 50,000 clones, approximately 84% detected once. Sequenced material: CD4+ or CD8+ T cells sorted from blood, taken in a trial of the OX40 agonist ivuxolimab. Source of these receptors: an adult with an advanced solid tumor such as melanoma, head and neck, liver or kidney cancer. CDR3s include the opening cysteine and the closing phenylalanine or tryptophan.

v_gene,j_gene,CDR3aa
TRBV5-6,TRBJ2-1,CASSLDRKGARYNEQFF
TRBV11-2,TRBJ1-3,CASSLSEGYSFRAGNTIYF
TRBV6-1,TRBJ2-5,CASSSTGTGQETQYF
TRBV7-2,TRBJ2-3,CASRDGGTDTQYF
TRBV6-5,TRBJ2-7,CASSWFRGGYEQYF
TRBV7-2,TRBJ2-5,CASSLGAGETQYF
TRBV7-9,TRBJ2-7,CASSAGTGVEQYF
TRBV5-1,TRBJ1-6,CASSPGQPSYNSPLHF
TRBV4-1,TRBJ2-1,CASSQVLAGDNEQFF
TRBV28,TRBJ2-1,CASVSGRLGNEQFF
TRBV28,TRBJ2-2,CASSLSTGELFF
TRBV28,TRBJ1-4,CASSEAGGGLANEKLFF
TRBV7-9,TRBJ2-2,CASSHGTANTGELFF
TRBV13,TRBJ2-1,CASSWTGALADNEQFF
TRBV21-1,TRBJ2-3,CASSKSYYRNTDTQYF
TRBV10-1,TRBJ2-1,CATSSGPYNEQFF
TRBV28,TRBJ1-1,CASSSGDRDDDTEAFF
TRBV9,TRBJ1-2,CASSVGGDSYGYTF
TRBV6-4,TRBJ2-3,CASSGGGPTDTQYF
TRBV7-3,TRBJ2-7,CASSPKGLAGDEQYF
TRBV20-1,TRBJ2-7,CSAGTSYEQYF
TRBV7-9,TRBJ1-4,CASSAQQGRGEKLFF
TRBV7-6,TRBJ2-7,CASTPLAAVAGGRHEQYF
TRBV15,TRBJ1-1,CATSRRDRGNTEAFF
TRBV9,TRBJ1-4,CASSVGRGLRNEKLFF
TRBV7-9,TRBJ2-2,CASSSDTNTGELFF
TRBV6-1,TRBJ1-2,CANTPGQGIGGYTF
TRBV28,TRBJ1-2,CASNQVPLGYTF
TRBV6-1,TRBJ1-1,CASRAKGENTEAFF
TRBV15,TRBJ1-6,CATSRDRDSPLHF
TRBV2,TRBJ1-2,CASSEADRLYGYTF
TRBV14,TRBJ2-7,CASSHVRSGTRFSSYEQYF
TRBV6-5,TRBJ2-7,CASSPQGTGPYEQYF
TRBV5-6,TRBJ1-2,CASSADRVYGYTF
TRBV10-1,TRBJ2-1,CASSESRGYNEQFF
TRBV10-3,TRBJ2-7,CAISEGPTNEQYF
TRBV7-2,TRBJ2-1,CASSLWTGARSYNEQFF
TRBV30,TRBJ1-3,CAWMGAGSGNTIYF
TRBV2,TRBJ1-1,CASSRQGLMNTEAFF
TRBV19,TRBJ2-7,CASSVTVTYEQYF
TRBV7-8,TRBJ2-6,CASSARLNSGANVLTF
TRBV30,TRBJ2-3,CAWSRTDTQYF
TRBV9,TRBJ1-3,CASSVEGTGNTIYF
TRBV18,TRBJ2-1,CASSLGRGLDNEQFF
TRBV6-5,TRBJ2-7,CASRRDSYEQYF
TRBV15,TRBJ1-4,CATSRDPRQANEKLFF
TRBV7-9,TRBJ1-1,CASSSTGGRSQAFF
TRBV14,TRBJ2-7,CASSQADGTEDEQYF
TRBV5-1,TRBJ2-7,CASSLVGQPGYEQYF